Given below is one T cell receptor beta chain in context. The antigen remains undetermined. This sample stems from a study of naive and memory T cell subsets. Whole-study results and caveats: In naive cells, over 95% of TCR sequences were seen only once.

V lost 3 bases, J lost 6 bases, and 9 bases lay in between. The CDR3 spans 12 residues. Germline CDR1 reads GTSNPN; CDR2 reads SVGIG (reference sequence). Alpha and beta libraries were amplified separately from the second PCR onward. Both TRBC1 and TRBC2 were covered by a beta constant-region primer of two equimolar oligonucleotides. TCRdb fed the UMI-ligation and nested PCR reads into MiXCR, producing one record per CDR3 protein. The table shows tens of thousands of distinct CDR3 sequences, with over 10% occurring only once. The chain combines TRBV30 with TRBJ1-5; D gene ambiguous. The sequenced sample consisted of central memory CD4+ T cells from blood. The clonotype comes from a human donor in good health. The CDR3 sequence is CAWSPVGQPQHF. The CDR3 nucleotides read TGTGCCTGGAGCCCCGTCGGTCAGCCCCAGCATTTT.